A single sample is the source of the 19 T cell receptor beta chains below, sequenced in a study of T cell responses to AZD1222 COVID-19 vaccine (dated by TCRdb to about 2021). Reading the label with the study, this specimen's time point is: baseline before first vaccination. Library prep was done by the immunoSEQ multiplex PCR assay. This is the immuneACCESS table as TCRdb keeps it, with only in-frame sequences that have V and J called. A part of the clones is gone; compared with another copy, unresolved V genes explain less than half, and the rest is unexplained. Within this sample are roughly 100,000 clones, with 88% of them counted one time only. The ten top clones hold 9.1% of the sample. The source was peripheral blood, collected on day 0 of AZD1222 vaccination. The receptors stem from an adult in good health.

The genes are TRBV10-3 and TRBJ1-2; D may be TRBD1 (6 bases). Trimming removed 2 bases from V and 1 base from J, with 11 bases in between. CDR3 length: 15 amino acids. Germline-derived CDR1 and CDR2 are ENHRY and SYGVKD. The CDR3 spells CAISESQGNNYGYTF. The CDR3 nucleotides read TGTGCCATCAGTGAGAGCCAGGGGAATAACTATGGCTACACCTTC.

This clone was counted once. The chain combines TRBV23-1 with TRBJ2-3; D unclear. TRBV23-1 is known as an ORF, though its function is uncertain. Trimming cost V 10 bases and J 0 bases, with 14 bases left between them. The CDR3 contains 14 residues. CDR3 bases: TGCGCCATCCCGAAGGTAACTAGCACAGATACGCAGTATTTT. Residues: CAIPKVTSTDTQYF.

The V call is TRBV30, the J call TRBJ2-2, with no clear D. The CDR3 has 14 amino acids. Between the trimmed V and J ends, which lost 4 bases and 5 bases, there was a span of 14 bases. CDR1 and CDR2 from the germline V gene are GTSNPN and SVGIG (reference sequence). For the CDR3, the DNA is TGTGCCTGGAATCAAGGGTTGGAGACCGGGGAGCTGTTTTTT. Translating it yields CAWNQGLETGELFF.

V is TRBV7-2 and J is TRBJ2-5; 13 positions agree with TRBD2. The ends lost 0 bases at V and 2 bases at J; junction bases unmatched: 3. CDR1 is SGHTA, CDR2 FQGNSA, per germline. CDR3 length equals 17 residues. CDR3 in amino acids: CASSLALAGGRQETQYF. For the CDR3, the DNA is TGTGCCAGCAGCTTAGCACTAGCGGGAGGGAGACAAGAGACCCAGTACTTC.

The J gene is TRBJ2-3, the V gene TRBV7-3, with D tentatively TRBD2 (7 bases). Trimming took 5 bases from V and 5 from J, leaving 17 bases between them. The CDR3 spans 15 residues. CDR1 and CDR2 (germline): SGHTA, FQGTGA. CDR3: CASSPILGGQDTQYF. CDR3 coding DNA: TGTGCCAGCAGCCCCATCCTCGGGGGGCAAGATACGCAGTATTTT.

The rearrangement joins TRBV30 to TRBJ1-1, with D possibly being TRBD1 (6 bases). V lost 0 bases and J 1 base, leaving 15 bases between the germline ends. Germline assignment: CDR1 GTSNPN and CDR2 SVGIG (reference sequence). This CDR3 has 16 amino acids. Here the CDR3 DNA reads TGTGCCTGGAGTGTACGGGGGACACCTCAGAACACTGAAGCTTTCTTT. The encoded protein is CAWSVRGTPQNTEAFF.

This chain uses TRBV19 with TRBJ2-2; 8 bases are shared with TRBD2. Per the germline V gene, CDR1 is LNHDA and CDR2 is SQIVND (reference sequence). The CDR3 spans 15 residues. J lost 7 bases, V lost 6 bases, and 10 bases had no gene match. The CDR3 coding sequence is TGTGCCAGTAGGAGGGAGGGACTAGGTATCGGGGAGCTGTTTTTT. Its translation is CASRREGLGIGELFF.

The genes are TRBV3-1 (or the pseudogene TRBV3-2) and TRBJ2-5; no clear D. CDR3 length: 15 amino acids. The germline V and J ends were trimmed by 2 bases and 4 bases, with 14 bases remaining between them. Germline V gene data show CDR1 as LGHDT and CDR2 as YNNKEL (reference sequence). CDR3 loop: CASSQFTERAETQYF. In nucleotides, the CDR3 is TGTGCCAGCAGCCAATTTACAGAACGGGCAGAGACCCAGTACTTC.

About this clone: This sample includes further DNA sequences coding for the same CDR3. This chain joins TRBV18 and TRBJ2-1, with unresolved D. V gave up 0 bases and J gave up 4 bases, with 1 base separating them. From germline, CDR1 is KGHSH and CDR2 LQKENI. The CDR3 covers 12 residues. The CDR3 DNA is TGTGCCAGCTCACCACCGTACAATGAGCAGTTCTTC. Protein sequence: CASSPPYNEQFF.

The rearrangement uses TRBV14 and TRBJ1-2; D unresolved. Germline values: CDR1 SGHDN, CDR2 FVKESK. The length of the CDR3 is 14 residues. V was cut by 1 base and J by 4 bases, with 10 bases left in between. CDR3 protein: CASSQGLTFYGYTF. DNA of the CDR3: TGTGCCAGCAGCCAAGGACTGACGTTCTATGGCTACACCTTC.

J is TRBJ2-1 and V is TRBV5-8; D perhaps matches TRBD2 (6 bases). The V and J ends lost 0 bases and 5 bases respectively, with 12 bases between them. CDR3 length: 15 residues. Germline CDR1 is SGHTS and CDR2 is YDEGEE. CDR3 residues: CASSLAGVPHNEQFF. As DNA, the CDR3 is TGTGCCAGCAGCTTGGCGGGGGTCCCTCACAATGAGCAGTTCTTC.

The CDR3 DNA reads as TGTGCCAGCAGCGTCCGGGACAGAACCTACGAGCAGTACTTC. Its translation is CASSVRDRTYEQYF. The chain links TRBV9 to TRBJ2-7; 7 bases are a match to TRBD1. Looked up from germline, CDR1 is SGDLS and CDR2 is YYNGEE. Trimming took 2 bases from V and 2 from J; bases not matched to a gene: 4. The CDR3 extends over 14 amino acids.

This chain uses TRBV19 with TRBJ1-4, with a tentative D call TRBD1 (5 bases). CDR1 and CDR2 (germline): LNHDA, SQIVND (reference sequence). Trimming removed 1 base from V and 5 bases from J, with 14 bases in between. The CDR3 is 16 residues long. The CDR3 region is CASSIVLGLPNEKLFF. Here the CDR3 DNA reads TGTGCCAGTAGTATAGTTTTGGGACTACCAAATGAAAAACTGTTTTTT.

This clone showed up just once. The chain couples TRBV24-1 to TRBJ2-7; the D gene is possibly TRBD1 (6 bases). Trimming took 4 bases from V and 3 from J, leaving 9 bases between them. There are 13 residues in the CDR3. Germline V gene lookup returns CDR1 KGHDR and CDR2 SFDVKD. CDR3: CATSEQGYYEQYF. In DNA form, the CDR3 reads TGTGCCACCAGTGAACAGGGATACTACGAGCAGTACTTC.

Here the CDR3 DNA reads TGTGCCAGTAGTATTCTGGGCGGTGAGCAGTTCTTC. It codes for CASSILGGEQFF. V is TRBV19 and J is TRBJ2-1, with D hard to call. The CDR3 runs 12 residues. The germline CDR1 and CDR2 sequences are LNHDA and SQIVND (reference sequence). Deletions cut 3 bases from V and 9 bases from J, with 9 bases between.

V is TRBV6-6 and J is TRBJ1-3; D gene unclear. The CDR3 extends over 16 amino acids. Trimming shortened V by 6 bases and J by 0 bases, and 15 bases separated the two germline ends. Germline V gene lookup returns CDR1 MNHNY and CDR2 SVGAGI (reference sequence). The CDR3 DNA sequence: TGTGCCAGCAGCCCCAATGGAGAAGTCTCTGGAAACACCATATATTTT. Protein: CASSPNGEVSGNTIYF.

The genes are TRBV24-1 and TRBJ1-5; D not certain. Germline values: CDR1 KGHDR, CDR2 SFDVKD. This CDR3 comprises 15 residues. V dropped 4 bases and J dropped 2 bases, with 11 bases sitting between them. As DNA, the CDR3 is TGTGCCACCAGTGACGGAAAAGGAGGCAATCAGCCCCAGCATTTT. This gives the protein CATSDGKGGNQPQHF.

This clone appeared once. This chain links TRBV11-3 with TRBJ2-5, with a possible D match to TRBD2 (7 bases). Trimming removed 5 bases from V and 5 bases from J, with 12 bases in between. The CDR3 contains 13 residues. Germline V gene sequence: CDR1 SGHNT, CDR2 YENEEA. The CDR3 nucleotides read TGTGCCAGCAGCGCACAGGGAGGGGAGACCCAGTACTTC. As protein: CASSAQGGETQYF.

This clone was seen just once. DNA for the CDR3: TGTGCCAGCAGTACACAGGGGTTAGGGAGCTACACCTTC. Translated, it gives CASSTQGLGSYTF. The chain carries TRBV6-6 and TRBJ1-2, with TRBD1 matching over 7 bases. The junction had 9 bases not matched to a gene; V was cut back by 5 bases and J by 9 bases. In germline, CDR1 is MNHNY, CDR2 SVGAGI (reference sequence). The CDR3 sequence is 13 residues long.